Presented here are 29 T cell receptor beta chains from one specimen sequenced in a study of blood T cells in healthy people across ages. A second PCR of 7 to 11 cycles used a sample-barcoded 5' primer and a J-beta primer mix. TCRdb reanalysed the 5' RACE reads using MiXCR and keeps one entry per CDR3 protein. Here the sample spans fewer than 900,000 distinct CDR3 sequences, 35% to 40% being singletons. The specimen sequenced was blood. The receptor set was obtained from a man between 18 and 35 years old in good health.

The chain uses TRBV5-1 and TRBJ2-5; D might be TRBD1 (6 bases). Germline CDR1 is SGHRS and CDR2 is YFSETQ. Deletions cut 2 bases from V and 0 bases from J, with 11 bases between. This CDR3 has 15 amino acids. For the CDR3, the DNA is TGCGCCAGCAGCTTCAGGGGCCAGTACCAAGAGACCCAGTACTTC. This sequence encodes CASSFRGQYQETQYF. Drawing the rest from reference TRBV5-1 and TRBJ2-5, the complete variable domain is KAGVTQTPRYLIKTRGQQVTLSCSPISGHRSVSWYQQTPGQGLQFLFEYFSETQRNKGNFPGRFSGRQFSNSRSEMNVSTLELGDSALYLCASSFRGQYQETQYFGPGTRLLVL.

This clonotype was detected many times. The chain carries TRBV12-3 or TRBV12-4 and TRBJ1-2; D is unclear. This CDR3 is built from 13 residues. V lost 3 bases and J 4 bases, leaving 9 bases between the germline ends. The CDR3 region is CASSFETFYGYTF. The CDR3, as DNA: TGTGCCAGCAGTTTCGAGACCTTCTATGGCTACACCTTC.

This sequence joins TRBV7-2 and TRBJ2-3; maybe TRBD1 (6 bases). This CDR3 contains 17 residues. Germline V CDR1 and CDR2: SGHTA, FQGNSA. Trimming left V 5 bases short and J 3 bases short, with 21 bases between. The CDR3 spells CASSPGVGARGTDTQYF. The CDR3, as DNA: TGTGCCAGCAGCCCCGGAGTGGGGGCCCGGGGAACAGATACGCAGTATTTT.

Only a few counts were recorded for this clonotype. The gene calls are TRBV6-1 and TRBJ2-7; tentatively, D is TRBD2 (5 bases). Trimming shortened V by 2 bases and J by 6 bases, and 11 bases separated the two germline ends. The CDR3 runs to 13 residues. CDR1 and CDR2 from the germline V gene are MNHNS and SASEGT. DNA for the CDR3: TGTGCCAGCAGTGAACTGAGGGCTCGCGAGCAGTACTTC. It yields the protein CASSELRAREQYF.

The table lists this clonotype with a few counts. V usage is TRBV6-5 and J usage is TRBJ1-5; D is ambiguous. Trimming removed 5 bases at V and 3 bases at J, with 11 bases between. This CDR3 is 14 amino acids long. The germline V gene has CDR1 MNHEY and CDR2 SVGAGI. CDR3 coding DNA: TGTGCCAGCAGTCCTTTGGGCCCCAATCAGCCCCAGCATTTT. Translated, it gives CASSPLGPNQPQHF.

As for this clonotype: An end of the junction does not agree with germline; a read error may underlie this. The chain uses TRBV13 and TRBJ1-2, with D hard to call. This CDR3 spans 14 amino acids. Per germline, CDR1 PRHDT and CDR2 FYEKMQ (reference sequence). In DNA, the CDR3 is TGTGCCAGCACCTTACTGGTGAGAGAGGATGGCTACACCTTC. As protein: CASTLLVREDGYTF.

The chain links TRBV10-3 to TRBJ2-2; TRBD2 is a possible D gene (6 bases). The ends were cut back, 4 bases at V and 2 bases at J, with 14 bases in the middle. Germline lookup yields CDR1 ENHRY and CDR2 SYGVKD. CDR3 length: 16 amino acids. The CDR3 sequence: CAISGGVGTNTGELFF. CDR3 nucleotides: TGTGCCATCAGTGGCGGAGTGGGGACTAACACCGGGGAGCTGTTTTTT.

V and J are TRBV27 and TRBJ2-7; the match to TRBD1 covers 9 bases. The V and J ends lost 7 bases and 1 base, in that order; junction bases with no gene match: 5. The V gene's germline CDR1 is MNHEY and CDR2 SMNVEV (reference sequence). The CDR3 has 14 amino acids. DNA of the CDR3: TGTGCCAGCAAGGACAGGGGAGCGTCCTACGAGCAGTACTTC. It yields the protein CASKDRGASYEQYF.

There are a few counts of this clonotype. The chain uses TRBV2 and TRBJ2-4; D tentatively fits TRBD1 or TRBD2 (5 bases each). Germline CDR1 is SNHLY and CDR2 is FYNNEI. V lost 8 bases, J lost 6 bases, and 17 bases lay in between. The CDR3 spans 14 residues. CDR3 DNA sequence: TGTGCCAGCCGGGGACCTCCGAAAGCAAACATTCAGTACTTC. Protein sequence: CASRGPPKANIQYF.

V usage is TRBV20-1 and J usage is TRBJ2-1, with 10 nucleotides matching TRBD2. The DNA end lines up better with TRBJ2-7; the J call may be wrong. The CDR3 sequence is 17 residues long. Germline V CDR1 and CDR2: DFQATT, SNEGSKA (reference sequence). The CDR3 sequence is CSARGLAGATSYNEQYF. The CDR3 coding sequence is TGCAGTGCTAGAGGCCTAGCGGGGGCCACCTCCTACAATGAGCAGTACTTC.

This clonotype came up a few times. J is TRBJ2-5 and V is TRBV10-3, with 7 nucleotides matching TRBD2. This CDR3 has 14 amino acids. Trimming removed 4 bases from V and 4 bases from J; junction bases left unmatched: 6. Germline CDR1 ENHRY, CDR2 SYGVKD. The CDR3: CAISGSGRLETQYF. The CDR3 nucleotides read TGTGCCATCAGTGGTAGCGGGCGGCTAGAGACCCAGTACTTC.

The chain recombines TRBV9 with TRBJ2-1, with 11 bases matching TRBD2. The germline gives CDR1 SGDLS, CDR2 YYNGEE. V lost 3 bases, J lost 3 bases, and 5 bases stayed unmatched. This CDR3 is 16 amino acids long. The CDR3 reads CASSGSGTSGYNEQFF. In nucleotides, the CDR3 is TGTGCCAGCAGCGGGTCGGGGACTAGCGGCTACAATGAGCAGTTCTTC.

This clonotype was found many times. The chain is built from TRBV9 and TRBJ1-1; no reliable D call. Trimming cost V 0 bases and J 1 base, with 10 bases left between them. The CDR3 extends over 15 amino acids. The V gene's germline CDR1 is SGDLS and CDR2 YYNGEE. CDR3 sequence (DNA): TGTGCCAGCAGCGTAGGTGGAGTTCCGAACACTGAAGCTTTCTTT. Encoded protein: CASSVGGVPNTEAFF.

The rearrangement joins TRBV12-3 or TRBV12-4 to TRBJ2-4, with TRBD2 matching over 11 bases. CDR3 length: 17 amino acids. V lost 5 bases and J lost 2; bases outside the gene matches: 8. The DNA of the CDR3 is TGTGCCAGCAGTCCCCCTAGCGGGGGGTCCTCCAAAAACATTCAGTACTTC. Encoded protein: CASSPPSGGSSKNIQYF.

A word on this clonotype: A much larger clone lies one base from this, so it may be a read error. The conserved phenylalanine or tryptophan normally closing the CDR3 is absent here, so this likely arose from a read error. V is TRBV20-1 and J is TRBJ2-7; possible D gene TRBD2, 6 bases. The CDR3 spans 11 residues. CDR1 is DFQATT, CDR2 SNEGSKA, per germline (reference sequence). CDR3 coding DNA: TGCGGACCTAGGCGGGGATACGAGCAGTACCTC. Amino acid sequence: CGPRRGYEQYL.

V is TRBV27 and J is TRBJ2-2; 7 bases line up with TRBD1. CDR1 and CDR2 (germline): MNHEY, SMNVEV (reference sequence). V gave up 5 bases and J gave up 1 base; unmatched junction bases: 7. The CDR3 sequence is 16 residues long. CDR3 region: CASSAPRTGNTGELFF. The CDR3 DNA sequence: TGTGCCAGCAGTGCGCCAAGGACAGGGAACACCGGGGAGCTGTTTTTT.

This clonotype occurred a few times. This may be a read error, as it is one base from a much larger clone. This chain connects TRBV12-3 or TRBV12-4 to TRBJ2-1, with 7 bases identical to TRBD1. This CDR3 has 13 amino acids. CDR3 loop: CASKGLGQNGQFF. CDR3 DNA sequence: TGTGCCAGCAAGGGTCTGGGACAGAATGGGCAGTTCTTC.

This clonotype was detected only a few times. CDR3 amino acids: CASSERRATESSYEQYF. The CDR3 bases are TGTGCCAGCAGTGAACGTCGGGCGACGGAGAGCTCCTACGAGCAGTACTTC. The chain joins TRBV2 to TRBJ2-7; no clear D. The CDR3 spans 17 residues. Trimming removed 2 bases from V and 0 bases from J, with 17 bases in between. Looked up from germline, CDR1 is SNHLY and CDR2 is FYNNEI.

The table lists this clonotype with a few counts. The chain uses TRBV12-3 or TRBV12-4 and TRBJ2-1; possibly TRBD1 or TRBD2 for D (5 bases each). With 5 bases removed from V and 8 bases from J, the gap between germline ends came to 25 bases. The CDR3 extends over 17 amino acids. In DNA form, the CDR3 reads TGTGCCAGCAGTCCCATCCACGGGGCTTCTTATAGGTATGAGCAGTTCTTC. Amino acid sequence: CASSPIHGASYRYEQFF.

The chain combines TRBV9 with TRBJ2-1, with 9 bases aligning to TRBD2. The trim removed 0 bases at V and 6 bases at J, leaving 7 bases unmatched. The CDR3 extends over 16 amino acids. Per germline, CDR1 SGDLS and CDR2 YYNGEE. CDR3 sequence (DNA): TGTGCCAGCAGCGTAGATGGGCGGGGGGGTTCCAATGAGCAGTTCTTC. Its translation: CASSVDGRGGSNEQFF. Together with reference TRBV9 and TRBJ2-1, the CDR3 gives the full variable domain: DSGVTQTPKHLITATGQRVTLRCSPRSGDLSVYWYQQSLDQGLQFLIQYYNGEERAKGNILERFSAQQFPDLHSELNLSSLELGDSALYFCASSVDGRGGSNEQFFGPGTRLTVL.

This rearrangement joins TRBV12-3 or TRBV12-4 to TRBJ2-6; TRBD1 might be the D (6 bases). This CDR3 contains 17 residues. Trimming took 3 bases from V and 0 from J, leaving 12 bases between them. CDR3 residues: CASSFWTDPSGANVLTF. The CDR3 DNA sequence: TGTGCCAGCAGTTTTTGGACAGATCCCTCTGGGGCCAACGTCCTGACTTTC.

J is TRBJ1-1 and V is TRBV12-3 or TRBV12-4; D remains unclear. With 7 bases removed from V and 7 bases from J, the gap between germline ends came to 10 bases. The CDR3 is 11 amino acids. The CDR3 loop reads CASTQTREAFF. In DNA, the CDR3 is TGTGCCAGCACTCAGACCCGTGAAGCTTTCTTT.

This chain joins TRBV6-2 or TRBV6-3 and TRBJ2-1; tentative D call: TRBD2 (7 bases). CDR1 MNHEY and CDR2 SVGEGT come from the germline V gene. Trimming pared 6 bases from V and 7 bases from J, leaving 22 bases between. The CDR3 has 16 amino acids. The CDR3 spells CASSHSREGGRNEQFF. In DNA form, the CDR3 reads TGTGCCAGCAGCCACAGCCGTGAGGGGGGGCGGAATGAGCAGTTCTTC.

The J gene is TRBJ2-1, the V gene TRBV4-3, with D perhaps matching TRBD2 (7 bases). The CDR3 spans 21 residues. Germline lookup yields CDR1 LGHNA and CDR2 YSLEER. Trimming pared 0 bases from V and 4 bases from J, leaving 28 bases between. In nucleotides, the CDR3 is TGCGCCAGCAGCCAAGATGGGGGGGCCCTAGGCGGACCCCGTCTTTACAATGAGCAGTTCTTC. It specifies CASSQDGGALGGPRLYNEQFF.

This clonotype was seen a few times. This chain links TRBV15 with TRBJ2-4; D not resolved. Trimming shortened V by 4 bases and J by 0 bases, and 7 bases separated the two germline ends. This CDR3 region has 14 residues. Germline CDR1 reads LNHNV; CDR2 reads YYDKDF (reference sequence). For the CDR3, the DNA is TGTGCCACCAGCATCTCCTTAGCCAAAAACATTCAGTACTTC. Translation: CATSISLAKNIQYF.

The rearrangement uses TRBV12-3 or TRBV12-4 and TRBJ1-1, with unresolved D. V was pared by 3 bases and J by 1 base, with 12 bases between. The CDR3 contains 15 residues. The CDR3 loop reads CASSFAGEENTEAFF. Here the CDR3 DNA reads TGTGCCAGCAGTTTTGCGGGAGAGGAGAACACTGAAGCTTTCTTT.

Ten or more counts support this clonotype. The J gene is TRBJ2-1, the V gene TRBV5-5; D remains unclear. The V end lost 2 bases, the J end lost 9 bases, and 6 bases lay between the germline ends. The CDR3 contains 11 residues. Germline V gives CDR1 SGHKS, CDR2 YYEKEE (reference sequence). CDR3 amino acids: CASSFYGEQFF. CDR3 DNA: TGTGCCAGCAGCTTCTACGGTGAGCAGTTCTTC.

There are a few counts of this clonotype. CDR3 DNA: TGTGCCAGCAGTTTTCCCCCTGTGGACTATGGCTACACCTTC. This gives the protein CASSFPPVDYGYTF. This chain uses TRBV12-3 or TRBV12-4 with TRBJ1-2; unclear D gene. The CDR3 spans 14 residues. V shed 3 bases and J shed 3 bases, with 11 bases lying between them.

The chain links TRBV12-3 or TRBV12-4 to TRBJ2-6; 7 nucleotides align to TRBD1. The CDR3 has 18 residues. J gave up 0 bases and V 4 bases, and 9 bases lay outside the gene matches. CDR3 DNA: TGTGCCAGCAGTTCCCGGGACAGAACTCCCTCTGGGGCCAACGTCCTGACTTTC. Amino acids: CASSSRDRTPSGANVLTF.